This entry lists 11 T cell receptor beta chains sequenced from one sample in a study of OX40 agonist ivuxolimab in advanced cancers. Libraries were built with the immunoSEQ multiplex PCR assay. Held by TCRdb, this immuneACCESS table contains in-frame sequences only and omits some clones. Under half of the omission traces to an unresolved V gene where checked; the cause of the rest is unknown. The sample yields some 86,000 clones; 91% were counted once. The ten most abundant clones make up roughly 6.9% of the sample. Sequencing used CD4+ or CD8+ T cells sorted from blood, obtained in a trial of the OX40 agonist ivuxolimab. The receptors were sampled from an adult with an advanced solid tumor such as melanoma, head and neck, liver or kidney cancer.

The chain has TRBV29-1 and TRBJ2-5, with 8 positions matching TRBD1. Germline CDR1 is SQVTM and CDR2 is ANQGSEA. The V segment lost 5 bases and the J segment 0 bases; nucleotides outside the gene matches: 11. The CDR3 contains 16 residues. CDR3 amino acids: CSVRGGQGQYQETQYF. Written as DNA, the CDR3 is TGCAGCGTTAGAGGAGGACAGGGCCAGTACCAAGAGACCCAGTACTTC.

V is TRBV11-2 and J is TRBJ1-4; 7 bases fit TRBD1. V shed 5 bases and J 8 bases; nucleotides not matched to a gene: 11. Germline CDR1 is SGHAT and CDR2 is FQNNGV. This CDR3 has 15 amino acids. CDR3: CASSPRQGTSEKLFF. The CDR3 bases are TGTGCCAGCAGCCCCCGACAGGGAACCAGCGAAAAACTGTTTTTT.

In the case of this clone: Other nucleotide sequences in the sample specify the same CDR3. This chain connects TRBV6-1 to TRBJ2-7; 7 nucleotides match TRBD1. Germline lookup yields CDR1 MNHNS and CDR2 SASEGT. Trimming at V came to 1 base and at J to 4 bases, leaving 7 bases not matched to a gene. This CDR3 is built from 15 residues. CDR3 in DNA: TGTGCCAGCAGTGAAGGAAACAGGGGCCTATACGAGCAGTACTTC. Translating gives CASSEGNRGLYEQYF.

Points on this clone: This specimen includes other DNA sequences encoding the same CDR3. The chain joins TRBV19 to TRBJ2-3; 9 bases line up with TRBD1. The germline V gene encodes CDR1 LNHDA and CDR2 SQIVND (reference sequence). V shed 5 bases and J 3 bases; nucleotides not matched to a gene: 3. The CDR3 is 14 residues long. CDR3 coding DNA: TGTGCCAGTAGTTCACAGGGGGCTACAGATACGCAGTATTTT. The encoded protein is CASSSQGATDTQYF.

This clone came up once. The rearrangement joins TRBV9 to TRBJ1-4, with TRBD1 matching over 10 bases. Germline V gene sequence: CDR1 SGDLS, CDR2 YYNGEE. After removal of 3 bases from V and 8 bases from J, the junction contained 7 bases not matched to a gene. The length of the CDR3 is 15 residues. CDR3 sequence: CASSAPGQGREKLFF. The CDR3 DNA follows: TGTGCCAGCAGCGCGCCGGGACAGGGGCGGGAAAAACTGTTTTTT.

The chain recombines TRBV6-5 with TRBJ2-7; 7 nucleotides match TRBD1. Germline assignment: CDR1 MNHEY and CDR2 SVGAGI. The J segment lost 0 bases and the V segment lost 6 bases, leaving 5 bases of the junction unmatched. CDR3 length: 14 amino acids. This CDR3 reads CASRPGQSSYEQYF. CDR3 coding DNA: TGTGCCAGCAGACCGGGACAGAGCTCCTACGAGCAGTACTTC.

This chain uses TRBV10-3 with TRBJ2-1, with TRBD2 matching 9 bases. Germline V gene sequence: CDR1 ENHRY, CDR2 SYGVKD. V lost 3 bases and J lost 8; bases outside the gene matches: 5. This CDR3 has 14 amino acids. In nucleotides, the CDR3 is TGTGCCATCAGTGACCAGCGGGAGGTGTATGAGCAGTTCTTC. Its translation: CAISDQREVYEQFF.

The J gene is TRBJ2-1, the V gene TRBV27; the match to TRBD1 covers 9 bases. This CDR3 contains 13 residues. The germline V gene has CDR1 MNHEY and CDR2 SMNVEV (reference sequence). The V and J ends lost 6 bases and 12 bases, in that order; junction bases with no gene match: 9. The CDR3 sequence is CASSRDRVSGQFF. Written as DNA, the CDR3 is TGTGCCAGCAGCCGGGACAGGGTTTCTGGGCAGTTCTTC.

This chain connects TRBV19 to TRBJ1-4; D gene uncertain. V lost 3 bases and J lost 5, with 7 bases in between. Germline V gene sequence: CDR1 LNHDA, CDR2 SQIVND (reference sequence). There are 13 residues in the CDR3. This chain's CDR3 is CASSILGNEKLFF. The DNA of the CDR3 is TGTGCCAGTAGTATCTTGGGAAATGAAAAACTGTTTTTT.

The chain combines TRBV6-5 with TRBJ1-4; D possibly corresponds to TRBD1 (5 bases). Germline V gene lookup returns CDR1 MNHEY and CDR2 SVGAGI. The CDR3 consists of 15 residues. V was shortened by 2 bases and J by 4 bases, with 11 bases between the two germline ends. The CDR3 bases are TGTGCCAGCAGTTACGCCGGGACCGGTAATGAAAAACTGTTTTTT. Translated: CASSYAGTGNEKLFF.

The chain is built from TRBV7-6 and TRBJ2-7; no definite D call. The germline V gene encodes CDR1 SGHVS and CDR2 FNYEAQ. V lost 1 base and J lost 3, with 7 bases in between. The CDR3 contains 13 residues. As DNA, the CDR3 is TGTGCCAGCAGCTTAGGGCAGTACTACGAGCAGTACTTC. Amino acid sequence: CASSLGQYYEQYF.